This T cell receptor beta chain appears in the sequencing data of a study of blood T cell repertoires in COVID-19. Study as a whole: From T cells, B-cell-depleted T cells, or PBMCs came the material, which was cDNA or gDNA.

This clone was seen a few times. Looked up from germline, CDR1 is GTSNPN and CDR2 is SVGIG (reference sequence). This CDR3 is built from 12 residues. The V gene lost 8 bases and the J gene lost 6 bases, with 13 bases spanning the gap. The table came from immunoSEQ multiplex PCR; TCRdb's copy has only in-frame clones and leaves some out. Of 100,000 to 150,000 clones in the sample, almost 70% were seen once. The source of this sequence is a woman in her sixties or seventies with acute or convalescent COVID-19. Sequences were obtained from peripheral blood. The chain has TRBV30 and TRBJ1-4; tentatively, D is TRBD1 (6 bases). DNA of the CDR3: TGTGCCGGGCAGGGGTGGGATGAAAAACTGTTTTTT. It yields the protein CAGQGWDEKLFF.